This T cell receptor (beta chain) was identified in a study of T cells after posttransplantation cyclophosphamide. V lost 6 bases, J lost 8 bases, and 5 bases stayed unmatched. Germline V gives CDR1 MNHEY, CDR2 SMNVEV (reference sequence). CDR3 length: 14 residues. The sample holds a few counts of this clone. Sequenced by immunoSEQ multiplex PCR; TCRdb stores in-frame clones only, minus some. The sample is made up of 40,000 to 55,000 clones, none counted only once. The sample consisted of PBMCs. The chain links TRBV27 to TRBJ1-6, with TRBD1 matching 9 bases. This sequence was found in a middle-aged man in good health, CMV-negative, and a related stem cell transplant donor. CDR3 in DNA: TGTGCCAGCAGAACAACAGGGGGCTATTCACCCCTCCACTTT. Translated, it gives CASRTTGGYSPLHF.